The clone carrying this TCR beta chain was observed a handful of times. The antigen is not known. The CDR3 has 13 amino acids. Germline CDR1 and CDR2: SGHRS and YFSETQ. The V segment lost 4 bases and the J segment 8 bases; nucleotides outside the gene matches: 6. One entry per CDR3 protein results from TCRdb running MiXCR on the 5' RACE reads. The table shows around 12,000 distinct CDR3 sequences, with roughly two fifths occurring only once. The CD3+ T cells first had an overnight rest without serum. This record belongs to a study of T cell repertoires and leukemia-associated antigens. Study-level background: Effective reads per sample ranged from roughly 3.3 to 5.5 million. Study results and caveats: V, J, VDJ and CDR3 counts did not differ significantly among groups. Specificity and function of the expanded clones need further investigation.

Source material: CD3+ T cells sorted from blood and cultured. This TCR came from a female donor in good health. This chain links TRBV5-1 with TRBJ1-2; the match to TRBD1 covers 9 bases. The CDR3 spells CASSEQGARGYTF. CDR3 nucleotide sequence: TGCGCCAGCAGCGAACAGGGGGCGCGGGGCTACACCTTC.